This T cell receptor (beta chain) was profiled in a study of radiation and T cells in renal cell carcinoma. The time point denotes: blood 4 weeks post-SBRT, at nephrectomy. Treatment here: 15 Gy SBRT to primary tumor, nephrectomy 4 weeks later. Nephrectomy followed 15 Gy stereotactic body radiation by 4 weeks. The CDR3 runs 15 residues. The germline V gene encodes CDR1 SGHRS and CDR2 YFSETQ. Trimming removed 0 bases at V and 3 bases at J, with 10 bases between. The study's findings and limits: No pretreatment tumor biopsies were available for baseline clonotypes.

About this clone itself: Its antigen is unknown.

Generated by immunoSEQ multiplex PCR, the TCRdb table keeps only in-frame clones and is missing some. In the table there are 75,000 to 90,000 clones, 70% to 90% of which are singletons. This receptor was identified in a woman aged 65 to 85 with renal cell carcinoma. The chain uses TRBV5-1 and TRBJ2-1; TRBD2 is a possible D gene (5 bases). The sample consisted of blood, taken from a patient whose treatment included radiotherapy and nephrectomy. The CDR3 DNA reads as TGCGCCAGCAGCTTGGAGCCGGGAAACTACAATGAGCAGTTCTTC. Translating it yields CASSLEPGNYNEQFF.